This record covers a single TCR beta chain. At the DNA level, this CDR3 is encoded by other sequences in the same sample as well. The source of the sample is a study of shared clonotypes between healthy human individuals. Looked up from germline, CDR1 is KGHSH and CDR2 is LQKENI. The CDR3 contains 13 residues. V lost 2 bases and J 4 bases, leaving 3 bases between the germline ends. It was at deep level that the assay was run. Assay: immunoSEQ multiplex PCR; the TCRdb copy retains only in-frame clones and omits some. Of under 2,500,000 clones in the sample, 95% were seen once. Sequenced material: naive CD4+ T cells sorted from blood. Noted subset: CD45RA+ positively selected. The clonotype originates from a man aged 18 to 30 in good health. This chain uses TRBV18 with TRBJ2-6, with no clear D. The CDR3 region is CASSPDGANVLTF. CDR3 DNA: TGTGCCAGCTCACCAGACGGGGCCAACGTCCTGACTTTC.